This is a list of T cell receptor beta chains from one sample in a study of T cell responses to AZD1222 COVID-19 vaccine. Generated by immunoSEQ multiplex PCR, the TCRdb table keeps only in-frame clones and is missing some. The sample has 150,000 to 180,000 clones; around nine tenths are singletons. Sequencing used peripheral blood, obtained 28 days after the second AZD1222 dose. The receptors here all came from an adult who received the AZD1222 COVID-19 vaccine. Both conserved end residues are trimmed from each CDR3.

v_call,j_call,cdr3_aa
TRBV28,TRBJ1-1,ASSFISWTALNTEAF
TRBV6-5,TRBJ1-2,ASGTRGYT
TRBV7-8,TRBJ1-2,ASSLGGLGNYGYT
TRBV7-9,TRBJ2-5,ASSRTTHQETQY
TRBV5-5,TRBJ1-2,ASSLGSTNYGYT
TRBV30,TRBJ1-6,AWRRTGENSSPLH
TRBV4-1,TRBJ1-5,ASSQATQGNQPQH
TRBV24-1,TRBJ2-1,ATSDPTSLRPNEQF
TRBV29-1,TRBJ2-5,SVGWGETQY
TRBV19,TRBJ2-5,ASRDRDRETQY
TRBV9,TRBJ1-1,ASSDLDWGTEAF
TRBV6-5,TRBJ1-1,ASISRDRGNTEAF